Below are 15 T cell receptor beta chains sequenced from a single sample in a study of T cell responses to AZD1222 COVID-19 vaccine. TCRdb keeps only in-frame clones here, not all; method: immunoSEQ multiplex PCR. The sample lists 150,000 to 200,000 clones; about nine tenths were seen once. Material: peripheral blood, obtained 28 days after the second AZD1222 dose. The receptors shown here come from an adult who received the AZD1222 COVID-19 vaccine.

The rearrangement joins TRBV11-2 to TRBJ2-5; D not resolved. Germline loops: CDR1 SGHAT, CDR2 FQNNGV. V shed 7 bases and J shed 5 bases, with 11 bases lying between them. The CDR3 covers 12 residues. CDR3 region: CASTLESETQYF. CDR3 DNA: TGTGCCAGCACCCTAGAATCGGAGACCCAGTACTTC.

V usage is TRBV3-1 (or the pseudogene TRBV3-2) and J usage is TRBJ2-7; D is unresolved. Per germline, CDR1 LGHDT and CDR2 YNNKEL (reference sequence). The CDR3 runs to 13 residues. Trimming removed 5 bases at V and 2 bases at J, with 10 bases between. The CDR3 nucleotides read TGTGCCAGCAGCAAAGGCGGTCCCTACGAGCAGTACTTC. It is translated as CASSKGGPYEQYF.

The chain combines TRBV19 with TRBJ1-1; a weak D match, TRBD1 (5 bases). CDR1 and CDR2 (germline): LNHDA, SQIVND (reference sequence). The CDR3 runs to 12 residues. Trimming pared 8 bases from V and 6 bases from J, leaving 13 bases between. The CDR3 protein is CASQDRGAEAFF. The CDR3 bases are TGTGCCAGTCAAGATAGGGGTGCTGAAGCTTTCTTT.

This clone was seen only a few times. This chain connects TRBV2 to TRBJ1-1; a weak D match, TRBD1 (6 bases). In germline, CDR1 is SNHLY, CDR2 FYNNEI. This CDR3 contains 14 residues. Trimming took 4 bases from V and 4 from J, leaving 13 bases between them. The CDR3 protein is CASSVEGQGTEAFF. Written as DNA, the CDR3 is TGTGCCAGCAGTGTAGAGGGACAAGGCACTGAAGCTTTCTTT.

This clone was detected ten times or more. Different DNA sequences within this sample yield the same CDR3. The gene calls are TRBV3-1 (or the pseudogene TRBV3-2) and TRBJ1-5; TRBD1 might be the D (6 bases). Germline assignment: CDR1 LGHDT and CDR2 YNNKEL (reference sequence). This CDR3 spans 13 amino acids. The ends were cut back, 1 base at V and 7 bases at J, with 8 bases in the middle. CDR3 sequence reads: CASSQVGGQPQHF. CDR3 nucleotides: TGTGCCAGCAGCCAAGTGGGGGGCCAGCCCCAGCATTTT.

This clone has only one observation. The V and J genes are TRBV27 and TRBJ2-2; 8 bases agree with TRBD2. The CDR3 runs 16 residues. The V gene end was trimmed by 2 bases and the J gene end by 7 bases; junction bases not matched to a gene: 9. CDR1 and CDR2 from the germline V gene are MNHEY and SMNVEV (reference sequence). This CDR3 reads CASSLLSGSIGGELFF. The CDR3 DNA is TGTGCCAGCAGTTTACTCAGCGGGAGTATTGGCGGGGAGCTGTTTTTT.

V is TRBV18 and J is TRBJ2-3; 14 nucleotides align to TRBD2. The trim removed 8 bases at V and 2 bases at J, leaving 9 bases unmatched. Germline V gene data show CDR1 as KGHSH and CDR2 as LQKENI. The CDR3 is made up of 17 amino acids. CDR3 sequence (DNA): TGTGCCAGCGAACCCCCGGGACTAGCGGGAGTCACAGATACGCAGTATTTT. It specifies CASEPPGLAGVTDTQYF.

This sequence joins TRBV18 and TRBJ1-1; TRBD1 aligns across 9 bases. V gave up 3 bases and J gave up 6 bases; unmatched junction bases: 2. CDR1 is KGHSH and CDR2 is LQKENI in the germline V gene. The CDR3 runs to 13 residues. DNA of the CDR3: TGTGCCAGCTCACCCAGACAGGGGGCTGAAGCTTTCTTT. Amino acids: CASSPRQGAEAFF.

The rearrangement joins TRBV4-2 to TRBJ1-1; 9 bases map to TRBD1. Germline V gene data show CDR1 as LGHNA and CDR2 as YNFKEQ. With 3 bases clipped from V and 0 bases from J, the junction kept 8 bases outside the gene matches. The CDR3 contains 17 residues. The CDR3 loop reads CASSHDDRGAVNTEAFF. CDR3 DNA sequence: TGTGCCAGCAGCCATGACGACAGGGGGGCCGTGAACACTGAAGCTTTCTTT.

The rearrangement joins TRBV27 to TRBJ2-5, with 9 bases identical to TRBD2. V shed 6 bases, J shed 4 bases, and the junction held 9 bases outside the gene matches. CDR3 length: 15 amino acids. From germline, CDR1 is MNHEY and CDR2 SMNVEV (reference sequence). CDR3 coding DNA: TGTGCCAGCAGGAAGGCTTTAGCGGGAGTAGAGACCCAGTACTTC. Its translation: CASRKALAGVETQYF.

The gene calls are TRBV7-2 and TRBJ2-7; D uncertain. Trimming shortened V by 5 bases and J by 2 bases, and 7 bases separated the two germline ends. Germline values: CDR1 SGHTA, CDR2 FQGNSA. This CDR3 region has 12 residues. DNA of the CDR3: TGTGCCAGCAGCAGGTATACCTACGAGCAGTACTTC. It encodes CASSRYTYEQYF.

The chain recombines TRBV7-9 with TRBJ1-4; 11 nucleotides align to TRBD1. The CDR3 runs to 19 residues. The V gene end was trimmed by 6 bases and the J gene end by 0 bases; junction bases not matched to a gene: 12. Germline V lookup: CDR1 SEHNR, CDR2 FQNEAQ (reference sequence). The CDR3 here is CASSTARGTGGSTNEKLFF. The DNA of the CDR3 is TGTGCCAGCAGTACGGCGCGCGGGACAGGGGGTTCAACTAATGAAAAACTGTTTTTT.

V usage is TRBV2 and J usage is TRBJ2-2; D perhaps matches TRBD1 (6 bases). This CDR3 spans 12 amino acids. Trimming pared 7 bases from V and 7 bases from J, leaving 10 bases between. Germline V lookup: CDR1 SNHLY, CDR2 FYNNEI. The CDR3 sequence is CASTLQGGELFF. DNA of the CDR3: TGTGCCAGCACCCTACAGGGCGGGGAGCTGTTTTTT.

V is TRBV9 and J is TRBJ2-2, with TRBD2 matching 7 bases. Trimming cost V 3 bases and J 3 bases; bases outside gene matches: 5. The CDR3 runs 15 residues. In germline, CDR1 is SGDLS, CDR2 YYNGEE. CDR3 loop: CASSARTRHTGELFF. For the CDR3, the DNA is TGTGCCAGCAGCGCGAGGACTAGACACACCGGGGAGCTGTTTTTT.

This clone was seen a few times. The genes are TRBV12-3 or TRBV12-4 and TRBJ2-2; D gene unclear. The CDR3 is made up of 13 amino acids. V was cut by 5 bases and J by 6 bases, with 10 bases left in between. The chain's CDR3 is CASSAEAPGELFF. DNA for the CDR3: TGTGCCAGCAGTGCAGAAGCACCCGGGGAGCTGTTTTTT.